The 26 T cell receptor beta chains presented below share a single source sample, sequenced in a study of cytomegalovirus exposure and HLA in healthy donors. The PCR was carried out with 60 Vbeta primers and 13 Jbeta primers. Sequencing used immunoSEQ multiplex PCR; TCRdb keeps in-frame clones, though not all of them. The table records 150,000 to 200,000 clones, around 74% of them present only once. The sample taken for sequencing was PBMCs. The receptor set was obtained from a woman in her 30s in good health and CMV-seronegative.

This clone occurred a few times. The chain couples TRBV5-1 to TRBJ2-2; the D gene is possibly TRBD2 (6 bases). V was clipped by 1 base and J by 1 base, with 11 bases between them. The germline CDR1 and CDR2 sequences are SGHRS and YFSETQ. The CDR3 covers 16 residues. For the CDR3, the DNA is TGCGCCAGCAGCTTGAGGCCAGCGGGGAACACCGGGGAGCTGTTTTTT. It yields the protein CASSLRPAGNTGELFF.

The rearrangement links TRBV10-3 to TRBJ2-7; 11 bases map to TRBD2. This CDR3 region has 14 residues. The V gene end was trimmed by 5 bases and the J gene end by 7 bases; junction bases not matched to a gene: 7. Germline V gene data show CDR1 as ENHRY and CDR2 as SYGVKD. The CDR3 bases are TGTGCCATCAGTCTAGCGGGGGGCCAAAAGGAGCAGTACTTC. It is translated as CAISLAGGQKEQYF.

The chain recombines TRBV5-1 with TRBJ1-4; D remains unclear. V lost 0 bases and J 2 bases, leaving 5 bases between the germline ends. The CDR3 covers 14 residues. Germline V gene data show CDR1 as SGHRS and CDR2 as YFSETQ. The CDR3 DNA sequence: TGCGCCAGCAGCTTGGGTCGGACTAATGAAAAACTGTTTTTT. This gives the protein CASSLGRTNEKLFF.

This chain connects TRBV7-2 to TRBJ2-1; 10 bases match TRBD1. V lost 1 base, J lost 8 bases, and 5 bases stayed unmatched. This CDR3 spans 15 amino acids. Per germline, CDR1 SGHTA and CDR2 FQGNSA. The CDR3 DNA reads TGTGCCAGCAGCTTAGGACAGGGGGCGGGCTATGAGCAGTTCTTC. Translation gives CASSLGQGAGYEQFF.

The CDR3 DNA sequence: TGTGCCAGCAGCGCCGGGACTAGCGGGGGATTATTAGAGACCCAGTACTTC. Protein: CASSAGTSGGLLETQYF. The rearrangement links TRBV9 to TRBJ2-5; TRBD2 agrees at 14 bases. CDR1 SGDLS and CDR2 YYNGEE come from the germline V gene. The ends lost 3 bases at V and 4 bases at J; junction bases unmatched: 8. This CDR3 has 17 amino acids.

As regards this clone: The sample contains more than one DNA sequence encoding this CDR3. The chain recombines TRBV18 with TRBJ2-7; 10 positions agree with TRBD1. Germline CDR1 is KGHSH and CDR2 is LQKENI. The junction had 4 bases not matched to a gene; V was cut back by 2 bases and J by 3 bases. This CDR3 is 15 amino acids long. The CDR3 spells CASSPSGQGYYEQYF. The CDR3 coding sequence is TGTGCCAGCTCACCATCGGGACAGGGGTACTACGAGCAGTACTTC.

The V call is TRBV21-1, the J call TRBJ1-1. TRBV21-1 has pseudogene status. The CDR3 is 11 amino acids. CDR3 residues: CREGLDTEAFF. The CDR3 bases are TGTCGGGAGGGGCTTGACACTGAAGCTTTCTTT.

The genes are TRBV13 and TRBJ2-3; 11 bases match TRBD2. This CDR3 contains 19 residues. Germline V lookup: CDR1 PRHDT, CDR2 FYEKMQ (reference sequence). The J segment lost 2 bases and the V segment lost 3 bases, leaving 13 bases of the junction unmatched. CDR3 loop: CASSLDGLLAGENTDTQYF. The CDR3 nucleotides read TGTGCCAGCAGCTTGGACGGATTACTAGCGGGGGAGAACACAGATACGCAGTATTTT. The complete variable domain, with remaining parts taken from reference TRBV13 and TRBJ2-3, reads AAGVIQSPRHLIKEKRETATLKCYPIPRHDTVYWYQQGPGQDPQFLISFYEKMQSDKGSIPDRFSAQQFSDYHSELNMSSLELGDSALYFCASSLDGLLAGENTDTQYFGPGTRLTVL.

The chain joins TRBV7-8 to TRBJ2-1; D not certain. Trimming took off 1 base at V and 9 bases at J, with 13 bases between the two ends. The CDR3 length is 14 residues. Germline CDR1 is SGHVS and CDR2 is FQNEAQ. The CDR3 DNA sequence: TGTGCCAGCAGCTTAGACCCAGCGCGCAGTGAGCAGTTCTTC. It codes for CASSLDPARSEQFF.

The chain recombines TRBV7-7 with TRBJ2-7; maybe TRBD1 (5 bases). The CDR3 consists of 14 residues. CDR1 SSHAT and CDR2 FNYEAQ come from the germline V gene (reference sequence). V lost 6 bases to trimming and J lost 2 bases, with 14 bases between them. CDR3 residues: CASSPGQGTYEQYF. The CDR3 DNA follows: TGTGCCAGCAGTCCAGGGCAGGGAACCTACGAGCAGTACTTC.

J is TRBJ2-3 and V is TRBV2, with 11 bases that match TRBD1. The CDR3 contains 16 residues. V was pared by 7 bases and J by 0 bases, with 6 bases of the junction left unmatched. Germline loops: CDR1 SNHLY, CDR2 FYNNEI. The CDR3 region has the DNA TGTGCCAGCACCCGGACAGGGGGCCTTAGCACAGATACGCAGTATTTT. Its translation is CASTRTGGLSTDTQYF.

The rearrangement joins TRBV7-8 to TRBJ1-3; 7 bases match TRBD1. The CDR3 consists of 16 residues. V was pared by 3 bases and J by 3 bases, with 8 bases of the junction left unmatched. Looked up from germline, CDR1 is SGHVS and CDR2 is FQNEAQ. The CDR3 loop reads CASSFTGELHGNTIYF. Here the CDR3 DNA reads TGTGCCAGCAGCTTTACAGGGGAGCTCCATGGAAACACCATATATTTT.

The chain combines TRBV27 with TRBJ1-2, with no clear D. Trimming took 3 bases from V and 4 from J, leaving 9 bases between them. The CDR3 has 13 residues. CDR1 and CDR2 (germline): MNHEY, SMNVEV (reference sequence). The CDR3 spells CASSFGTAYGYTF. The DNA for the CDR3 is TGTGCCAGCAGTTTTGGTACAGCCTATGGCTACACCTTC.

This clone was counted between two and nine times. This rearrangement joins TRBV23-1 to TRBJ1-1; tentative D call: TRBD1 (6 bases). TRBV23-1 is reported as an ORF; its role is uncertain. The CDR3 sequence is 12 residues long. V was shortened by 11 bases and J by 5 bases, with 15 bases between the two germline ends. In DNA, the CDR3 is TGCGCCTCAATAGGGGGGGCTACTGAAGCTTTCTTT. The encoded protein is CASIGGATEAFF.

J is TRBJ2-1 and V is TRBV6-5; D may be TRBD1 (7 bases). Germline values: CDR1 MNHEY, CDR2 SVGAGI. The CDR3 is 15 residues long. The V and J ends lost 5 bases and 1 base respectively, with 12 bases between them. The CDR3: CASSPSGGSYNEQFF. DNA of the CDR3: TGTGCCAGCAGTCCTTCAGGGGGGTCCTACAATGAGCAGTTCTTC.

The chain recombines TRBV30 with TRBJ1-4, with a tentative D call TRBD1 (5 bases). Looked up from germline, CDR1 is GTSNPN and CDR2 is SVGIG (reference sequence). The CDR3 extends over 14 amino acids. V lost 2 bases to trimming and J lost 7 bases, with 14 bases between them. The chain's CDR3 is CAWSPRTLLEKLFF. As DNA, the CDR3 is TGTGCCTGGAGTCCCAGGACACTCCTTGAAAAACTGTTTTTT.

V is TRBV21-1 and J is TRBJ2-6; the table's D call, TRBD1, was not checked against the DNA. TRBV21-1 is a known pseudogene. The CDR3 sequence is 19 residues long. The CDR3, as DNA: TGTGCCAGCAGCAAAAGAAACAGGGGCAAACACTCTGGGGCCAACGTCCTGACTTTC. It codes for CASSKRNRGKHSGANVLTF.

The chain joins TRBV9 to TRBJ2-2; a weak D match, TRBD1 (5 bases). Trimming cost V 5 bases and J 6 bases, with 17 bases left between them. This CDR3 has 15 residues. Germline V gene data show CDR1 as SGDLS and CDR2 as YYNGEE. The CDR3 loop reads CASSIGAIDPGELFF. The DNA of the CDR3 is TGTGCCAGCAGTATAGGGGCCATAGATCCCGGGGAGCTGTTTTTT.

V is TRBV19 and J is TRBJ1-1; the D gene is possibly TRBD1 (5 bases). Trimming stripped 7 bases from V and 1 base from J, with 10 bases between. The germline CDR1 and CDR2 sequences are LNHDA and SQIVND (reference sequence). This CDR3 has 13 amino acids. The DNA for the CDR3 is TGTGCCAGTAACCCCAGGGCGAACACTGAAGCTTTCTTT. Amino acid sequence: CASNPRANTEAFF. Filled out from reference TRBV19 and TRBJ1-1, the complete variable domain reads DGGITQSPKYLFRKEGQNVTLSCEQNLNHDAMYWYRQDPGQGLRLIYYSQIVNDFQKGDIAEGYSVSREKKESFPLTVTSAQKNPTAFYLCASNPRANTEAFFGQGTRLTVV.

The chain uses TRBV9 and TRBJ1-5; TRBD1 matches 8 bases. CDR1 is SGDLS and CDR2 is YYNGEE in the germline V gene. V dropped 0 bases and J dropped 7; count of bases not matched to a gene: 3. This CDR3 spans 14 amino acids. The CDR3 spells CASSVAGGGQPQHF. As DNA, the CDR3 is TGTGCCAGCAGCGTAGCAGGGGGCGGGCAGCCCCAGCATTTT.

The chain uses TRBV14 and TRBJ2-7; no firm D call. This CDR3 is 13 amino acids long. Germline loops: CDR1 SGHDN, CDR2 FVKESK. V was pared by 4 bases and J by 3 bases, with 10 bases between. The DNA of the CDR3 is TGTGCCAGCAGCCGGGCCGGCTACTACGAGCAGTACTTC. This encodes CASSRAGYYEQYF. The variable domain in full, completed from reference TRBV14 and TRBJ2-7, reads EAGVTQFPSHSVIEKGQTVTLRCDPISGHDNLYWYRRVMGKEIKFLLHFVKESKQDESGMPNNRFLAERTGGTYSTLKVQPAELEDSGVYFCASSRAGYYEQYFGPGTRLTVT.

The V and J genes are TRBV5-1 and TRBJ2-7, with TRBD1 identical over 9 bases. This CDR3 spans 13 amino acids. Looked up from germline, CDR1 is SGHRS and CDR2 is YFSETQ. With 3 bases clipped from V and 4 bases from J, the junction kept 2 bases outside the gene matches. The CDR3 here is CASSSDRGYEQYF. In DNA, the CDR3 is TGCGCCAGCAGCTCTGACAGGGGGTACGAGCAGTACTTC.

The chain combines TRBV28 with TRBJ2-5; TRBD1 aligns across 7 bases. The trim removed 6 bases at V and 1 base at J, leaving 8 bases unmatched. The V gene's germline CDR1 is MDHEN and CDR2 SYDVKM. CDR3 length equals 15 residues. This chain's CDR3 is CASSPDRRTQETQYF. CDR3 nucleotides: TGTGCCAGCAGCCCGGACAGGCGAACCCAAGAGACCCAGTACTTC.

The V and J genes are TRBV7-2 and TRBJ2-1; 11 bases fit TRBD2. In germline, CDR1 is SGHTA, CDR2 FQGNSA. Unmatched junction bases numbered 10, after V lost 2 bases and J lost 4 bases. This CDR3 region has 18 residues. CDR3 in DNA: TGTGCCAGCAGCTTATCCCCCCTAGCGGGGGGTCGATACAATGAGCAGTTCTTC. Translated, it gives CASSLSPLAGGRYNEQFF.

This chain joins TRBV7-2 and TRBJ2-4, with 7 bases fitting TRBD2. The CDR3 is 17 residues long. The trim removed 3 bases at V and 2 bases at J, leaving 10 bases unmatched. Germline lookup yields CDR1 SGHTA and CDR2 FQGNSA. In DNA, the CDR3 is TGTGCCAGCAGCTTCGCCGGGACGGGGGGATCCAAAAACATTCAGTACTTC. Residues: CASSFAGTGGSKNIQYF.

The chain uses TRBV6-5 and TRBJ1-1; no firm D call. The CDR3 covers 14 residues. From germline, CDR1 is MNHEY and CDR2 SVGAGI. V shed 4 bases and J shed 7 bases, with 16 bases lying between them. This chain's CDR3 is CASSSPTRKLEAFF. The CDR3 nucleotides read TGTGCCAGCAGTTCCCCGACACGAAAACTTGAAGCTTTCTTT.